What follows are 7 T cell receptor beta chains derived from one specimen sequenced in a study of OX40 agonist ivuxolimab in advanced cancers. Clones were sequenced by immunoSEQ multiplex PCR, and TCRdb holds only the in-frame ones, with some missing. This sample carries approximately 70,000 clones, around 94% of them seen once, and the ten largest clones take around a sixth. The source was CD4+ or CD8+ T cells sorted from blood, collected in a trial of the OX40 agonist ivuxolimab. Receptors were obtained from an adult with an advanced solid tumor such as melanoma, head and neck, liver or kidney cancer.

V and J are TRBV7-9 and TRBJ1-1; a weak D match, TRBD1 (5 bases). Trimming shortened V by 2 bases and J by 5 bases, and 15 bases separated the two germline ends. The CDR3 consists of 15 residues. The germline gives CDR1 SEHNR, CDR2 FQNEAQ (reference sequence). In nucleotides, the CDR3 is TGTGCCAGCAGCTTATCGGGGTGGGGGAGGACTGAAGCTTTCTTT. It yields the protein CASSLSGWGRTEAFF.

The DNA of the CDR3 is TGTGCCTGGAGTGTACAGGTTTTCTACGAGCAGTACTTC. Amino acids: CAWSVQVFYEQYF. This chain links TRBV30 with TRBJ2-7; possible D gene TRBD1, 5 bases. CDR3 length equals 13 residues. Germline CDR1 GTSNPN, CDR2 SVGIG (reference sequence). V lost 0 bases to trimming and J lost 3 bases, with 9 bases between them.

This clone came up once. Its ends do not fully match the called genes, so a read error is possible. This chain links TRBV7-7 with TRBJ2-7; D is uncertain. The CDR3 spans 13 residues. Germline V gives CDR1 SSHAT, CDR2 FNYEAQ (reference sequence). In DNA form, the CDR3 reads TGTGCTAGCAGCTTAGATCCTGGATACGAGCAGTACTTC. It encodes CASSLDPGYEQYF.

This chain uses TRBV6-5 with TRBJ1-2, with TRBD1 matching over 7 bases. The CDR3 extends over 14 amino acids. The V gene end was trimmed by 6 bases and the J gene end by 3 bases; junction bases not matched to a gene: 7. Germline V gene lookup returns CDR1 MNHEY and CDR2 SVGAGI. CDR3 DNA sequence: TGTGCCAGCAGCCAACAGGGGCTTGACTATGGCTACACCTTC. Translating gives CASSQQGLDYGYTF.

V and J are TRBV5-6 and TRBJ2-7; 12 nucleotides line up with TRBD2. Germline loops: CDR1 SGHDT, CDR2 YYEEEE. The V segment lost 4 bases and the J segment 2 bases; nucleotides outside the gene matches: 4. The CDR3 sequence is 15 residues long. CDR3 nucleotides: TGTGCCAGCAGCCTAGGACTAGCGGGGACCTACGAGCAGTACTTC. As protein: CASSLGLAGTYEQYF.

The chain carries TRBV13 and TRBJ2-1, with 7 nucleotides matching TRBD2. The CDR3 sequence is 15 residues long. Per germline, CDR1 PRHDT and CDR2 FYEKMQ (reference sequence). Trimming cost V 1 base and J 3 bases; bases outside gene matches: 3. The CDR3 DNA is TGTGCCAGCAGCTTAGAAGGCGGGGGCTACAATGAGCAGTTCTTC. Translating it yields CASSLEGGGYNEQFF.

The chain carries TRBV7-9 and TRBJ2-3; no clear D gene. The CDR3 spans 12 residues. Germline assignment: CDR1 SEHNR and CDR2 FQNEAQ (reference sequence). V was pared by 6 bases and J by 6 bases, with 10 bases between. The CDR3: CASSYSEDTQYF. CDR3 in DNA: TGTGCCAGCAGTTACAGCGAGGATACGCAGTATTTT.